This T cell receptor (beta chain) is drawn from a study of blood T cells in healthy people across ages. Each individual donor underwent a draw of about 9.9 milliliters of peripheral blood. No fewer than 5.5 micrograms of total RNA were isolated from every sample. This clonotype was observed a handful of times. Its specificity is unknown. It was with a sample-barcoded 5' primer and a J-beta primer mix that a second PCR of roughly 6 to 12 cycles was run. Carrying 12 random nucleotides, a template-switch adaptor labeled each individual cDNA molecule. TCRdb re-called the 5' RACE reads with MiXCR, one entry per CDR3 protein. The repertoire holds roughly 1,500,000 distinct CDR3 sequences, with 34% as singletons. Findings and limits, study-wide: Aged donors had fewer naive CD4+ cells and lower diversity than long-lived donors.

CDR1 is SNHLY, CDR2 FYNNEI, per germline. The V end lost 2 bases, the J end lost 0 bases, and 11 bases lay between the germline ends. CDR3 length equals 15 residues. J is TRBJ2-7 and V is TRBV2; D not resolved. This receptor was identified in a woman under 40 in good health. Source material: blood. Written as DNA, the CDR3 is TGTGCCAGCAGTGAAATTCAGGTGTCCTCCTACGAGCAGTACTTC. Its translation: CASSEIQVSSYEQYF.